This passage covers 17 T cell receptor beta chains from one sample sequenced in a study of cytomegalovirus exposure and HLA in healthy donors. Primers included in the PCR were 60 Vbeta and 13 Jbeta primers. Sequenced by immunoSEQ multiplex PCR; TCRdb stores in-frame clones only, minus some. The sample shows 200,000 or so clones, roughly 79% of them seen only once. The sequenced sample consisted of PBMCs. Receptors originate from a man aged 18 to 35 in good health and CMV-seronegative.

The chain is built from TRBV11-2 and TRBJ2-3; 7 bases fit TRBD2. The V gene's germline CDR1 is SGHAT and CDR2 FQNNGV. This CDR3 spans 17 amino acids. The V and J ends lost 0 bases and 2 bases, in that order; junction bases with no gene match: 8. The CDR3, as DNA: TGTGCCAGCAGCTTAGACGGGGCGGGGGTGGTCACAGATACGCAGTATTTT. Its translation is CASSLDGAGVVTDTQYF.

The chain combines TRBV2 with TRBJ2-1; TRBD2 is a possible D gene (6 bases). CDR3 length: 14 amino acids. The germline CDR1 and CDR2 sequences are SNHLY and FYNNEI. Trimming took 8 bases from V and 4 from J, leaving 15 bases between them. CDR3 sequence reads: CASLLGTPYNEQFF. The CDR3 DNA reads TGTGCCAGCCTCTTAGGGACTCCGTACAATGAGCAGTTCTTC. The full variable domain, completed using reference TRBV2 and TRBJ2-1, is EPEVTQTPSHQVTQMGQEVILRCVPISNHLYFYWYRQILGQKVEFLVSFYNNEISEKSEIFDDQFSVERPDGSNFTLKIRSTKLEDSAMYFCASLLGTPYNEQFFGPGTRLTVL.

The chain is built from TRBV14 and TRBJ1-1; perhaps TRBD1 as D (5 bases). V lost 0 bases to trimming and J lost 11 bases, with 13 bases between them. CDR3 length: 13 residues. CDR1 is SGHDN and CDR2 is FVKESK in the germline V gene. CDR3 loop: CASSQDRGLRAFF. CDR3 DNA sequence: TGTGCCAGCAGCCAAGATCGGGGGTTGCGGGCTTTCTTT.

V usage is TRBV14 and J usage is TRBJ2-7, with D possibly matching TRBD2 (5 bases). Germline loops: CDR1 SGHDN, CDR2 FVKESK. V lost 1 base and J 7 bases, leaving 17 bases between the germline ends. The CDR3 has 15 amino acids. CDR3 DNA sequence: TGTGCCAGCAGCCAAGCTCTGGGCGGGTGGGAAGAGCAGTACTTC. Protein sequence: CASSQALGGWEEQYF.

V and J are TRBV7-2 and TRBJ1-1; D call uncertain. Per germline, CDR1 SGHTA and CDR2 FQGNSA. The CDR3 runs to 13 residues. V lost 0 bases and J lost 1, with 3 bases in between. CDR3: CASSLARNTEAFF. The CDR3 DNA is TGTGCCAGCAGCTTAGCCAGGAACACTGAAGCTTTCTTT.

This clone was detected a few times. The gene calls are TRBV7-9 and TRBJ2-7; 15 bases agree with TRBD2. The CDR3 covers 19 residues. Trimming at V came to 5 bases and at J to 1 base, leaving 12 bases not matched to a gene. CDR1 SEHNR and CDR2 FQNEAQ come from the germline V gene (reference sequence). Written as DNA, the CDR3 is TGTGCCAGCAGCCGAACCGTAGGGACTAGCGGGAGGACGTCCTACGAGCAGTACTTC. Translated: CASSRTVGTSGRTSYEQYF.

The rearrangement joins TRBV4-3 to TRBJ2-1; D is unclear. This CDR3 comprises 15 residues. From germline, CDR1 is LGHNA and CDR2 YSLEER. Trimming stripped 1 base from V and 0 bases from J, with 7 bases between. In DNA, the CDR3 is TGCGCCAGCAGCCAAGTCGCGAGCTCCTACAATGAGCAGTTCTTC. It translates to CASSQVASSYNEQFF.

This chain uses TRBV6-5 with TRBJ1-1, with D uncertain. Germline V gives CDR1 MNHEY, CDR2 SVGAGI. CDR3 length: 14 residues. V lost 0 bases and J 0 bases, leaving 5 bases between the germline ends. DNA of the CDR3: TGTGCCAGCAGTTACTCGGGCATGAACACTGAAGCTTTCTTT. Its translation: CASSYSGMNTEAFF.

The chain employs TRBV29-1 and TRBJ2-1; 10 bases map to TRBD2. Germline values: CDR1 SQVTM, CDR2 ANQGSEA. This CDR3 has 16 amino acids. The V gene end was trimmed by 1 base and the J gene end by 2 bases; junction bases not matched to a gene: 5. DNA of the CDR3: TGCAGCGTTGAAGGTCAAAGCGGGGGGGCCTACAATGAGCAGTTCTTC. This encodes CSVEGQSGGAYNEQFF.

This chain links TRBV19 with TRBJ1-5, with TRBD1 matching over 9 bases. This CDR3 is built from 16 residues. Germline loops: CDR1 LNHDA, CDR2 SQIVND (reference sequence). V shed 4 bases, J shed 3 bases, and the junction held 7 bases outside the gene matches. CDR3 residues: CASSTAGTGNNQPQHF. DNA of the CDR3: TGTGCCAGTAGTACCGCCGGGACAGGGAACAATCAGCCCCAGCATTTT.

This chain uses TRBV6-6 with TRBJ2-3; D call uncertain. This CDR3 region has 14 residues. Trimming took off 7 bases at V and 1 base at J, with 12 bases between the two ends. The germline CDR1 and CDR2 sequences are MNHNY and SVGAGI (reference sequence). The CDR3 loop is CASTLRSGTDTQYF. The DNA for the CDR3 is TGTGCCAGCACCCTCCGATCGGGCACAGATACGCAGTATTTT.

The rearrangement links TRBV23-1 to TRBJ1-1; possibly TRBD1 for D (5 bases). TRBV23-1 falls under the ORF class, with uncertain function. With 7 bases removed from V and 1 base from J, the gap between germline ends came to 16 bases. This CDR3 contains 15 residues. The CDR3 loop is CASNHRQGTNTEAFF. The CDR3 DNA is TGCGCCAGCAATCACCGGCAGGGAACGAACACTGAAGCTTTCTTT.

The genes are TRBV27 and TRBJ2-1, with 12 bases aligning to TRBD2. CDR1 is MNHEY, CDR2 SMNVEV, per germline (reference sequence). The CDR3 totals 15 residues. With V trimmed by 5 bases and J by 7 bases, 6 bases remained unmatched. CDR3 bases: TGTGCCAGCAGTCTGACTAGCGGGAGTTGGAATGAGCAGTTCTTC. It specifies CASSLTSGSWNEQFF.

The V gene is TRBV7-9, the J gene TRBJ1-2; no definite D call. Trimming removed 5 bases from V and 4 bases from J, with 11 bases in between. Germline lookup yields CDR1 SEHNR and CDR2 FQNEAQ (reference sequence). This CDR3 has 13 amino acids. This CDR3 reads CASSPPSPYGYTF. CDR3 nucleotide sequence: TGTGCCAGCAGCCCACCGAGCCCCTATGGCTACACCTTC. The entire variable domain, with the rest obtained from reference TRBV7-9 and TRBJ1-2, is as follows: DTGVSQNPRHKITKRGQNVTFRCDPISEHNRLYWYRQTLGQGPEFLTYFQNEAQLEKSRLLSDRFSAERPKGSFSTLEIQRTEQGDSAMYLCASSPPSPYGYTFGSGTRLTVV.

CDR3 bases: TGTGCCAGCAGTATAAAAACAGGGAGCACTGAAGCTTTCTTT. Residues: CASSIKTGSTEAFF. The V call is TRBV6-6, the J call TRBJ1-1; TRBD1 is a possible D gene (6 bases). Germline V lookup: CDR1 MNHNY, CDR2 SVGAGI (reference sequence). The V and J ends lost 5 bases and 4 bases respectively, with 14 bases between them. This CDR3 comprises 14 residues.

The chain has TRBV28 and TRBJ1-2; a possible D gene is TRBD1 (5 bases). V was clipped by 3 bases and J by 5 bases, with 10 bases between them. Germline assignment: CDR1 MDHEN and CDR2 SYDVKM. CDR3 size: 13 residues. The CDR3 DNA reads TGTGCCAGCAGTTTGGAGCAGGGTTATGGCTACACCTTC. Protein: CASSLEQGYGYTF.

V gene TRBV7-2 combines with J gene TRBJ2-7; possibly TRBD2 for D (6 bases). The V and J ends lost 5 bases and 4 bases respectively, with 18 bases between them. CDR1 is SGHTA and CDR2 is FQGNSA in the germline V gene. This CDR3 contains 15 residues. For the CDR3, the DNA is TGTGCCAGCAGCAGACAGAGGGACTCAGGATACGAGCAGTACTTC. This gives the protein CASSRQRDSGYEQYF.